This is a list of T cell receptor beta chains from one sample in a study of T cells after yellow fever vaccination. From the 5' RACE reads, TCRdb called clonotypes with MiXCR, one entry per CDR3 protein. Of around 330,000 distinct CDR3 sequences in the sample, about 3.5% were seen once. Sequencing was performed on PBMCs, taken on the day of the yellow fever booster vaccination. The receptors originated from a man between 18 and 29 years old who received the YFV17D yellow fever vaccine. Both conserved end residues are part of each CDR3. A D gene is named only where the DNA matches it firmly. Only part of the rows carry a size: once, few, many, or a class if the clone is expanded.

v_call,j_call,clone_size,d_call,cdr3_aa,cdr3_nt
TRBV5-4,TRBJ1-3,-,-,CASSLDTGNTIYF,TGTGCCAGCAGCCTGGATACTGGAAACACCATATATTTT
TRBV29-1,TRBJ1-2,many,-,CSVEAKDYGYTF,TGCAGCGTTGAAGCTAAGGACTATGGCTACACCTTC
TRBV29-1,TRBJ2-1,many,-,CSGDGASEQFF,TGCAGCGGGGACGGGGCGAGTGAGCAGTTCTTC
TRBV29-1,TRBJ1-2,many,-,CSVDLASTNYGYTF,TGCAGCGTTGATTTGGCTAGTACTAACTATGGCTACACCTTC
TRBV7-9,TRBJ2-2,many,TRBD2,CASSLAGSGAITGELFF,TGTGCCAGCAGCTTAGCGGGTAGCGGGGCCATCACCGGGGAGCTGTTTTTT
TRBV6-5,TRBJ2-7,many,TRBD2,CASSYRTSGGSYEQYF,TGTGCCAGCAGTTACCGGACTAGCGGGGGTTCCTACGAGCAGTACTTC
TRBV12-3/TRBV12-4,TRBJ2-1,few,-,CASSLRGQFYNEQFF,TGTGCCAGCAGTTTAAGGGGACAATTCTACAATGAGCAGTTCTTC
TRBV29-1,TRBJ2-7,many,TRBD2,CSVRPSGFYEQYF,TGCAGCGTTCGGCCTAGCGGGTTCTACGAGCAGTACTTC
TRBV19,TRBJ2-3,few,-,CATVGRGLTDTQYF,TGTGCCACGGTGGGCAGGGGCTTAACAGATACGCAGTATTTT
TRBV20-1,TRBJ2-1,many,TRBD2,CSASRGAGGRNEQFF,TGCAGTGCCAGCAGGGGAGCGGGGGGGCGGAATGAGCAGTTCTTC
TRBV19,TRBJ1-5,few,-,CASSNPGTTRQPQHF,TGTGCCAGTAGTAACCCTGGGACCACCCGTCAGCCCCAGCATTTT